This T cell receptor beta chain was captured by sequencing in a study of blood T cell repertoires in COVID-19 (dated by TCRdb to 2020 to 2021). Turning to the overall study: Samples covering the acute and convalescent phases of COVID-19 were provided by collaborators in the United States, Italy and Spain. Sample metadata almost always included a de-identified subject ID, COVID-19 status, age in years and sex. Samples came from the ongoing ImmuneRACE study (first 160 participants) plus 1,254 subjects from 6 global collaborators. Where available, HLA class I and class II types were taken from metadata supplied by the sample provider and were not determined by assay-based typing. The material from the prospective study consisted of cDNA or gDNA derived from T cells, B-cell-depleted T cells, or PBMCs. Subjects who had been exposed to COVID-19, were actively infected with it, or had recovered from it provided the deeply sampled blood TCRbeta repertoires that made up the dataset. The repertoires were released in a freely available public database intended as a resource for research on the immune response to SARS-CoV-2.

The research as a whole found: Clinical and demographic metadata were provided uncurated, with the amount varying by source and participant.

TCRbeta CDR3 regions were amplified from genomic DNA using the immunoSEQ Assay, a bias-controlled multiplex PCR. In the original analysis: Within the assay, amplification of reference gene primers was used to estimate how many nucleated cells each sample contained. Sequence reads were collapsed and filtered to measure the absolute abundance of every unique TCRbeta CDR3 rearrangement. For each sample, productive Simpson clonality was calculated as the square root of Simpson's diversity index over productive rearrangements. In its TCRdb copy, this immuneACCESS table keeps in-frame sequences only and misses some clones. Where compared with another copy, unresolved V genes explain less than half of these, and the others have no known cause. Clonal size and the V and J genes are those of that table, whereas D and trimming came from the DNA. This sample lists some 300,000 clones; roughly 91% were detected once. Of the sample, 2.9% is held by the ten largest clones.

Participants in the prospective study were aged about 18 to 95 years, lived in over 20 United States geographic areas, and enrolled through a virtual design. Cohort assignment in the prospective study relied on participant-reported clinical history from a screening survey and a study questionnaire. Exposed participants were defined as having been in contact with someone with a PCR-confirmed or clinician-diagnosed COVID-19 case within 2 weeks of study entry. In the prospective study, mobile phlebotomists collected whole blood, serum and a nasopharyngeal or oropharyngeal swab from each participant. Additional blood draws and questionnaires over an approximately two-month period could optionally be provided by prospective study participants. Before DNA extraction, blood samples from the prospective study were shipped at room temperature or frozen. The V and J ends are trimmed by 0 bases and 0 bases, leaving 5 bases between them. The CDR3 spans 14 residues, from the cysteine through the phenylalanine. This entry keeps only the CDR3 DNA: 42 bases, framed from base 1. The germline V gene (reference sequence) specifies LNHDA as CDR1 and SQIVND as CDR2.

Points on this clone: No cognate antigen has been identified for it. Base-call qualities are not available, and no considerably larger clone is one nucleotide away.

The sequence was collected from a woman aged 50 to 60 who had been exposed to COVID-19. This chain is built from TRBV19 and TRBJ1-1; the D gene assignment is ambiguous. The sequenced sample was PBMCs or T cells enriched from blood (not recorded which). The base sequence is TGTGCCAGTAGTATAGAGAGCCTGAACACTGAAGCTTTCTTT. This translates into CASSIESLNTEAFF.